These 28 T cell receptor beta chains came from one sample sequenced in a study of beta chain features in type 1 diabetes. What was sequenced were expressed TCRB transcripts, since all of the isolated RNA had been reverse transcribed. The data were produced by immunoSEQ multiplex PCR, yet TCRdb's version contains in-frame clones alone and is incomplete. The table records about 410,000 clones, about 15% of them present only once. Sequencing was carried out using naive CD4+ T cells from blood. Receptors originate from a man aged 25-45 years in good health.

The rearrangement links TRBV27 to TRBJ2-4; TRBD1 matches at 7 bases. V dropped 5 bases and J dropped 4; count of bases not matched to a gene: 8. The CDR3 loop spans 15 amino acids. The germline V gene has CDR1 MNHEY and CDR2 SMNVEV (reference sequence). CDR3 protein: CASSTLPGQKNIQYF. DNA for the CDR3: TGTGCCAGCAGTACGTTGCCGGGACAGAAAAACATTCAGTACTTC.

In this sample, this clone turned up a few times. The chain recombines TRBV4-1 with TRBJ2-7; D possibly uses TRBD1 or TRBD2 (5 bases each). This CDR3 has 15 residues. V shed 1 base and J shed 1 base, with 11 bases lying between them. Germline assignment: CDR1 MGHRA and CDR2 YSYEKL. This CDR3 reads CASSQVGARSYEQYF. CDR3 sequence (DNA): TGCGCCAGCAGCCAAGTCGGGGCCCGATCCTACGAGCAGTACTTC.

The chain joins TRBV5-6 to TRBJ2-7; 11 bases fit TRBD1. With V trimmed by 2 bases and J by 2 bases, 3 bases remained unmatched. Germline CDR1 is SGHDT and CDR2 is YYEEEE. CDR3 length equals 15 residues. The DNA for the CDR3 is TGTGCCAGCAGCTTCGGGACAGGGGGTCCCTACGAGCAGTACGTC. Translated, it gives CASSFGTGGPYEQYV.

This clone was counted only a few times. The gene calls are TRBV19 and TRBJ2-1, with D possibly being TRBD2 (5 bases). The CDR3 runs 16 residues. V lost 2 bases and J 3 bases, leaving 14 bases between the germline ends. CDR1 LNHDA and CDR2 SQIVND come from the germline V gene (reference sequence). This CDR3 reads CASSISGGGLYNEQFF. DNA of the CDR3: TGTGCCAGTAGTATATCTGGTGGCGGACTCTACAATGAGCAGTTCTTC.

This clone was counted ten times or more. The same CDR3 arises from other DNA sequences in this sample as well. The genes are TRBV7-2 and TRBJ2-5; D ambiguous. This CDR3 has 11 residues. Per germline, CDR1 SGHTA and CDR2 FQGNSA. The V and J ends lost 1 base and 5 bases respectively, with 2 bases between them. Here the CDR3 DNA reads TGTGCCAGCAGCTTAGTTGAGACCCAGTACTTC. The encoded protein is CASSLVETQYF.

J is TRBJ2-1 and V is TRBV9, with 9 nucleotides matching TRBD2. The CDR3 has 17 amino acids. CDR1 and CDR2 (germline): SGDLS, YYNGEE. V lost 0 bases, J lost 5 bases, and 9 bases stayed unmatched. The CDR3 DNA reads as TGTGCCAGCAGCGTAGAGTTCCGACTAGCGGTTGACAATGAGCAGTTCTTC. Its protein product is CASSVEFRLAVDNEQFF.

There are a few counts of this clone. The chain couples TRBV21-1 to TRBJ2-5; TRBD2, the table's D call, lacks a check against the DNA. TRBV21-1 is a listed pseudogene. This CDR3 comprises 13 residues. CDR3 in DNA: TGTGCCAGCAGCAAAGTTTGTGGGAGGACCCAGTACTTC. Its translation is CASSKVCGRTQYF.

This clone was observed a few times. This rearrangement joins TRBV25-1 to TRBJ2-7, with D perhaps TRBD2 (5 bases). From germline, CDR1 is MGHDK and CDR2 SYGVNS. The germline V and J ends were trimmed by 4 bases and 4 bases, with 20 bases remaining between them. This CDR3 is 16 amino acids long. The CDR3, as DNA: TGTGCCAGCAGTGTTACTCCGGGATCTGGGTCATACGAGCAGTACTTC. Translated: CASSVTPGSGSYEQYF.

Of note for this clone: The junction departs from germline at one end; a sequencing error may be responsible. J is TRBJ1-4 and V is TRBV4-3; possibly TRBD1 for D (6 bases). This CDR3 is built from 17 residues. Germline CDR1 is LGHNA and CDR2 is YSLEER. CDR3 DNA sequence: TGCGCCAGCAGACAAGACACAGGGAGGAGAACTAATGAAAAACTGTTTTTT. Translating gives CASRQDTGRRTNEKLFF.

This clone was detected a few times. Additional DNA sequences in this sample encode the identical CDR3. This chain links TRBV9 with TRBJ2-1; either TRBD1 or TRBD2 may fit D (5 bases each). Germline CDR1 is SGDLS and CDR2 is YYNGEE. CDR3 length: 15 amino acids. The V end lost 1 base, the J end lost 2 bases, and 10 bases lay between the germline ends. In nucleotides, the CDR3 is TGTGCCAGCAGCGTAAGAGGGACCACCTACAATGAGCAGTTCTTC. This codes for CASSVRGTTYNEQFF.

The sample holds a few counts of this clone. This sequence joins TRBV29-1 and TRBJ2-7; TRBD2 matches 12 bases. Germline values: CDR1 SQVTM, CDR2 ANQGSEA. This CDR3 is 17 amino acids long. CDR3 amino acids: CIFQEARLAGAVVGQYV. The DNA of the CDR3 is TGCATCTTTCAAGAGGCCCGACTAGCGGGAGCTGTTGTGGGGCAGTACGTC.

In this sample, this clone turned up a few times. The rearrangement uses TRBV28 and TRBJ2-3; D is undetermined. From germline, CDR1 is MDHEN and CDR2 SYDVKM. The CDR3 consists of 13 residues. With 2 bases removed from V and 0 bases from J, the gap between germline ends came to 3 bases. The CDR3, as DNA: TGTGCCAGCAGTTTAACCAGCACAGATACGCAGTATTTT. This encodes CASSLTSTDTQYF.

The chain is built from TRBV10-3 and TRBJ1-2; D is possibly TRBD1 (6 bases). The germline CDR1 and CDR2 sequences are ENHRY and SYGVKD. V shed 2 bases and J shed 4 bases, with 8 bases lying between them. The CDR3 covers 13 residues. In DNA, the CDR3 is TGTGCCATCAGTGAGACAGGGATCTATGGCTACACCTTC. Its translation is CAISETGIYGYTF.

The chain employs TRBV14 and TRBJ1-4; tentative D call: TRBD1 (5 bases). This CDR3 is 13 amino acids long. Germline values: CDR1 SGHDN, CDR2 FVKESK. Trimming pared 0 bases from V and 13 bases from J, leaving 12 bases between. CDR3 region: CASSQETANGLFF. The CDR3 DNA is TGTGCCAGCAGCCAAGAGACAGCCAACGGACTGTTTTTT.

The chain couples TRBV2 to TRBJ1-2, with a possible D match to TRBD1 (5 bases). The germline CDR1 and CDR2 sequences are SNHLY and FYNNEI. V gave up 5 bases and J gave up 2 bases, with 15 bases separating them. The CDR3 covers 15 residues. The CDR3 sequence: CASSRGPGPNYGYTF. DNA of the CDR3: TGTGCCAGCAGTAGGGGTCCCGGGCCAAACTATGGCTACACCTTC.

This chain connects TRBV5-1 to TRBJ2-5; TRBD1 matches 11 bases. The CDR3 length is 18 residues. The germline gives CDR1 SGHRS, CDR2 YFSETQ. V shed 0 bases, J shed 1 base, and the junction held 8 bases outside the gene matches. The DNA of the CDR3 is TGCGCCAGCAGCTTGGGAGGGACAGGGGGAAACTCCCAAGAGACCCAGTACTTC. Its translation: CASSLGGTGGNSQETQYF.

This sequence joins TRBV13 and TRBJ2-7; no firm D call. Trimming stripped 5 bases from V and 4 bases from J, with 9 bases between. Germline V lookup: CDR1 PRHDT, CDR2 FYEKMQ (reference sequence). CDR3 size: 12 residues. Here the CDR3 reads CASSILDYEQYF. The DNA for the CDR3 is TGTGCCAGCAGCATTCTAGATTACGAGCAGTACTTC.

CDR3 sequence reads: CASSGERVGQPQHF. DNA for the CDR3: TGTGCCAGCAGTGGGGAGAGGGTTGGGCAGCCCCAGCATTTT. V is TRBV2 and J is TRBJ1-5; D unclear. V lost 4 bases and J lost 7, with 14 bases in between. The CDR3 runs 14 residues. In germline, CDR1 is SNHLY, CDR2 FYNNEI. The full variable domain, completed using reference TRBV2 and TRBJ1-5, is EPEVTQTPSHQVTQMGQEVILRCVPISNHLYFYWYRQILGQKVEFLVSFYNNEISEKSEIFDDQFSVERPDGSNFTLKIRSTKLEDSAMYFCASSGERVGQPQHFGDGTRLSIL.

The table lists this clone with a few counts. The chain is built from TRBV2 and TRBJ1-1, with D uncertain. The germline V gene has CDR1 SNHLY and CDR2 FYNNEI. V was trimmed by 0 bases and J by 0 bases, leaving 14 bases between them. The CDR3 runs 17 residues. The CDR3 sequence: CASSEAVLGSLNTEAFF. Written as DNA, the CDR3 is TGTGCCAGCAGTGAAGCGGTGCTGGGGTCCTTGAACACTGAAGCTTTCTTT.

V and J are TRBV7-9 and TRBJ1-3; a possible D gene is TRBD1 (5 bases). The CDR3 totals 16 residues. The V end lost 5 bases, the J end lost 4 bases, and 18 bases lay between the germline ends. Germline CDR1 is SEHNR and CDR2 is FQNEAQ (reference sequence). CDR3 nucleotides: TGTGCCAGCAGCGTACAGGCCGACAACAAAGGAAACACCATATATTTT. Translating gives CASSVQADNKGNTIYF.

This clone was recorded at least ten times. The identical CDR3 is also encoded by other nucleotide sequences in the sample. The rearrangement links TRBV5-1 to TRBJ2-5; no clear D gene. V lost 2 bases and J 3 bases, leaving 2 bases between the germline ends. Per germline, CDR1 SGHRS and CDR2 YFSETQ. The CDR3 has 11 amino acids. CDR3 in amino acids: CASSFEETQYF. CDR3 DNA sequence: TGCGCCAGCAGCTTCGAAGAGACCCAGTACTTC.

CDR3 DNA: TGTGCCAGCAGCTCCGGACTAGCCAGAACAGATACGCAGTATTTT. Encoded protein: CASSSGLARTDTQYF. The rearrangement uses TRBV7-9 and TRBJ2-3; TRBD2 aligns across 8 bases. Germline V gene data show CDR1 as SEHNR and CDR2 as FQNEAQ (reference sequence). Trimming removed 4 bases from V and 3 bases from J; junction bases left unmatched: 6. The CDR3 runs 15 residues.

The rearrangement links TRBV7-2 to TRBJ2-1, with 7 bases aligning to TRBD2. In germline, CDR1 is SGHTA, CDR2 FQGNSA. The CDR3 length is 14 residues. V lost 3 bases, J lost 5 bases, and 4 bases stayed unmatched. CDR3 bases: TGTGCCAGCAGCTTCGCCGGGACTAACAATGAGCAGTTCTTC. Its translation is CASSFAGTNNEQFF. The variable domain in full, with the rest retrieved from reference TRBV7-2 and TRBJ2-1, is GAGVSQSPSNKVTEKGKDVELRCDPISGHTALYWYRQSLGQGLEFLIYFQGNSAPDKSGLPSDRFSAERTGGSVSTLTIQRTQQEDSAVYLCASSFAGTNNEQFFGPGTRLTVL.

This clone came up a few times. The rearrangement joins TRBV21-1 to TRBJ2-5; the table calls TRBD1, which could not be checked here. TRBV21-1 represents a pseudogene. The CDR3 contains 14 residues. This chain's CDR3 is CARYDIGTQETQYF. CDR3 DNA: TGTGCCAGATACGACATCGGGACACAAGAGACCCAGTACTTC.

As for this clone: The sample carries other DNA sequences with the same CDR3. V and J are TRBV18 and TRBJ1-2; D gene ambiguous. The V gene's germline CDR1 is KGHSH and CDR2 LQKENI. V shed 1 base and J shed 6 bases, with 9 bases lying between them. CDR3 length: 13 residues. The CDR3 protein is CASSPRDRDGYTF. CDR3 bases: TGTGCCAGCTCACCACGGGATCGGGATGGCTACACCTTC.

The table lists this clone with a few counts. The V and J genes are TRBV5-4 and TRBJ2-2, with 10 nucleotides matching TRBD2. Germline lookup yields CDR1 SGHNT and CDR2 YYREEE (reference sequence). With V trimmed by 4 bases and J by 0 bases, 6 bases remained unmatched. The CDR3 extends over 17 amino acids. CDR3 bases: TGTGCCAGCAGCCCGGCTAGCGGGGGAACGAACACCGGGGAGCTGTTTTTT. Its protein product is CASSPASGGTNTGELFF.

This clone has a handful of counts. The rearrangement links TRBV4-1 to TRBJ2-3; D gene ambiguous. This CDR3 region has 12 residues. Deletions cut 1 base from V and 4 bases from J, with 3 bases between. CDR1 is MGHRA and CDR2 is YSYEKL in the germline V gene. The CDR3 bases are TGCGCCAGCAGCCAAGCCGCAGATACGCAGTATTTT. Protein sequence: CASSQAADTQYF.

Notes on this clone: Other nucleotide sequences in the sample specify the same CDR3. Here the CDR3 reads CASSRDNEQFF. In DNA, the CDR3 is TGTGCCAGCAGCCGAGATAACGAGCAGTTCTTC. The rearrangement links TRBV6-5 to TRBJ2-1; D unclear. The CDR3 is 11 residues long. V was shortened by 6 bases and J by 10 bases, with 10 bases between the two germline ends. Germline lookup yields CDR1 MNHEY and CDR2 SVGAGI.